This TCR beta chain comes out of a study of blood T cells in healthy people across ages. With a J-beta primer mix and a sample-barcoded 5' primer, a second PCR ran 7 to 11 cycles. One entry per CDR3 protein results from TCRdb running MiXCR on the 5' RACE reads. This sample yields about a million distinct CDR3 sequences, of which 48% are seen a single time; 13% belongs to the top ten. On this clonotype itself: What it binds is unknown.

Study-wide results and caveats: Compared with aged donors, long-lived donors showed fewer expanded clones, suggesting selection. As age increased, TCR beta diversity per million T cells fell in a roughly linear fashion.

From germline, CDR1 is MDHEN and CDR2 SYDVKM. V was trimmed by 3 bases and J by 1 base, leaving 15 bases between them. The CDR3 sequence is 16 residues long. The TCR comes from a man aged 25 to 40 in good health. The sample was blood. The genes are TRBV28 and TRBJ1-1; no definite D call. This chain's CDR3 is CASSFLSEGGNTEAFF. The DNA of the CDR3 is TGTGCCAGCAGTTTTTTATCCGAAGGTGGGAACACTGAAGCTTTCTTT.